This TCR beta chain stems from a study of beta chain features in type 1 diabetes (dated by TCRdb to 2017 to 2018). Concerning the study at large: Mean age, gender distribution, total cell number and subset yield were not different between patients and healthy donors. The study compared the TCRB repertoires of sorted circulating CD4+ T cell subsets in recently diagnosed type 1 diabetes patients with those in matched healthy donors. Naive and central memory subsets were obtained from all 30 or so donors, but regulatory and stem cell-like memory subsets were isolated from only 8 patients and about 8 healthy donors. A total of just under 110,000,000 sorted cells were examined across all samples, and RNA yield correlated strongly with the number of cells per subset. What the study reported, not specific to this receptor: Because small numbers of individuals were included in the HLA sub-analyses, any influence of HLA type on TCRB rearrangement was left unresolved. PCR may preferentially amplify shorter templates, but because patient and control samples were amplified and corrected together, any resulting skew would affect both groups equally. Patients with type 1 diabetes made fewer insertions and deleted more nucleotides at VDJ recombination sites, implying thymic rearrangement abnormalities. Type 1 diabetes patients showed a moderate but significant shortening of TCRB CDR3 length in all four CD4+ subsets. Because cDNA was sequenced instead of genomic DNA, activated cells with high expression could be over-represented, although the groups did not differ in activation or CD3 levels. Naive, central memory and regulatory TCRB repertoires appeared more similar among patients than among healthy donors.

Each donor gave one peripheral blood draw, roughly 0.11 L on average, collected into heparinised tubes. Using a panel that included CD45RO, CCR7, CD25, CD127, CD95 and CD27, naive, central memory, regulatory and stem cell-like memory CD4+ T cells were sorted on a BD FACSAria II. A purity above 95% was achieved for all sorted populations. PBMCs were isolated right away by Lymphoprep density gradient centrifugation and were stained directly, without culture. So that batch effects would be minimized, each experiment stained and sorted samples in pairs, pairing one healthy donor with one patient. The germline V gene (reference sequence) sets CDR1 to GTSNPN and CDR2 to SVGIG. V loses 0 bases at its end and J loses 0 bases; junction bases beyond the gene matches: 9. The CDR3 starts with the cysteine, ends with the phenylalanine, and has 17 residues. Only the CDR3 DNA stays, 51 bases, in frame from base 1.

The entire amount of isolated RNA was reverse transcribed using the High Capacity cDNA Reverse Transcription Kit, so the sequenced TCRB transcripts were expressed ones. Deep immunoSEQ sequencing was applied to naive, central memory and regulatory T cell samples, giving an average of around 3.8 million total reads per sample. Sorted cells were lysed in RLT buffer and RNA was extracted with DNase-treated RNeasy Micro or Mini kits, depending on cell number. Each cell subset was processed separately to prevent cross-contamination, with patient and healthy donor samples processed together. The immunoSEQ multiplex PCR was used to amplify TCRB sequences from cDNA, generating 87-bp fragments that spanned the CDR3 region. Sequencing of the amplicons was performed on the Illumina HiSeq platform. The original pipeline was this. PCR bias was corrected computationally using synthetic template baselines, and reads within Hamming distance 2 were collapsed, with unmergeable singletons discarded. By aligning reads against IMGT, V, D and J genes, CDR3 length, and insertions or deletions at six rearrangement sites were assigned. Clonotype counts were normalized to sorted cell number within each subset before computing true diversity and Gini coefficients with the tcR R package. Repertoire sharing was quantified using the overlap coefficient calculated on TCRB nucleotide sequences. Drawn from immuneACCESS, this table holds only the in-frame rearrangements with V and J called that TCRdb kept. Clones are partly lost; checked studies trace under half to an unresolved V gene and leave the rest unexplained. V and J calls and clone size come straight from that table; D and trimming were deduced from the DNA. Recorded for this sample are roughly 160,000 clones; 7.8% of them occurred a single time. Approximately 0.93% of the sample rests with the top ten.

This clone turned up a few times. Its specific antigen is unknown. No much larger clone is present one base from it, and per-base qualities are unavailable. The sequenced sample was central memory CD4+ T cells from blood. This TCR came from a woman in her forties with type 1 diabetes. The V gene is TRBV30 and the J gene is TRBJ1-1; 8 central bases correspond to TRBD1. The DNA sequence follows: TGTGCCTGGAGTGTAGGCCGACAGGGGAACTTGAACACTGAAGCTTTCTTT. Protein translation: CAWSVGRQGNLNTEAFF.